These 4 T cell receptor beta chains were all obtained from the same sample, sequenced in a study of blood T cell repertoires in COVID-19. Assay used: immunoSEQ multiplex PCR; TCRdb lists only in-frame clones, some missing. The sample lists 140,000 to 150,000 clones; approximately 84% were seen once. The sequenced sample was peripheral blood. Receptors were obtained from a human donor with acute or convalescent COVID-19. The donor label of this sample is uncertain.

The rearrangement uses TRBV5-1 and TRBJ1-6; D is uncertain. Germline CDR1 SGHRS, CDR2 YFSETQ. Trimming shortened V by 0 bases and J by 0 bases, and 7 bases separated the two germline ends. The CDR3 is 16 amino acids. The CDR3 loop is CASSLAGSSYNSPLHF. In DNA form, the CDR3 reads TGCGCCAGCAGCTTGGCGGGGAGCTCCTATAATTCACCCCTCCACTTT.

As DNA, the CDR3 is TGTGCCAGCAGTGAAGAGTATCAAGGGGCCTTTAGCAATCAGCCCCAGCATTTT. Translated, it gives CASSEEYQGAFSNQPQHF. The chain has TRBV6-1 and TRBJ1-5; a weak D match, TRBD1 (5 bases). Germline V gene lookup returns CDR1 MNHNS and CDR2 SASEGT. The length of the CDR3 is 18 residues. V was shortened by 1 base and J by 0 bases, with 16 bases between the two germline ends.

The chain carries TRBV7-2 and TRBJ2-3, with D maybe TRBD1 (6 bases). V was pared by 11 bases and J by 4 bases, with 16 bases between. Germline-derived CDR1 and CDR2 are SGHTA and FQGNSA. This CDR3 spans 13 amino acids. In nucleotides, the CDR3 is TGTGCCTCCTACAGGGAGATTGCAGATACGCAGTATTTT. This translates into CASYREIADTQYF. The whole variable domain, remainder taken from reference TRBV7-2 and TRBJ2-3, is GAGVSQSPSNKVTEKGKDVELRCDPISGHTALYWYRQSLGQGLEFLIYFQGNSAPDKSGLPSDRFSAERTGGSVSTLTIQRTQQEDSAVYLCASYREIADTQYFGPGTRLTVL.

The chain has TRBV30 and TRBJ2-5; a weak D match, TRBD2 (5 bases). Per germline, CDR1 GTSNPN and CDR2 SVGIG (reference sequence). Trimming shortened V by 2 bases and J by 8 bases, and 12 bases separated the two germline ends. The CDR3 loop spans 12 amino acids. This CDR3 is CAWSRERSTQYF. The CDR3, as DNA: TGTGCCTGGAGTCGTGAGCGGTCAACCCAGTACTTC. The entire variable domain, with the rest obtained from reference TRBV30 and TRBJ2-5, is as follows: SQTIHQWPATLVQPVGSPLSLECTVEGTSNPNLYWYRQAAGRGLQLLFYSVGIGQISSEVPQNLSASRPQDRQFILSSKKLLLSDSGFYLCAWSRERSTQYFGPGTRLLVL.